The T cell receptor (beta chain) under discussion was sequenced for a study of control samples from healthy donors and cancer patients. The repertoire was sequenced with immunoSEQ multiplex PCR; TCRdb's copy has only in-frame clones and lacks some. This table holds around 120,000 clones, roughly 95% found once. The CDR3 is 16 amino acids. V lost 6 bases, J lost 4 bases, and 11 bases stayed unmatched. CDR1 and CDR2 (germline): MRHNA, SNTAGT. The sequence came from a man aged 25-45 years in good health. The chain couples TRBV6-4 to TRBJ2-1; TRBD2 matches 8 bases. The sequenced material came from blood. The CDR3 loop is CASSPTAGGGYNEQFF. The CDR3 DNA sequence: TGTGCCAGCAGCCCCACCGCGGGGGGCGGGTACAATGAGCAGTTCTTC.